Sequencing of this TCR beta chain was carried out in a study of response to subunit inactivated influenza vaccine. The germline V gene has CDR1 ENHRY and CDR2 SYGVKD. V lost 3 bases, J lost 4 bases, and 2 bases stayed unmatched. CDR3 length equals 14 residues. MiXCR, applied by TCRdb to the RT-PCR reads, yields one record per CDR3 protein. The table lists 450,000 to 600,000 distinct CDR3 sequences, 16% of them singletons. This clonotype was seen at least ten times. The clonotype comes from a man in his fifties or sixties who received an inactivated influenza vaccine. The V and J genes are TRBV10-3 and TRBJ2-7; 11 positions match TRBD1. The sample was CD4+ T cells sorted from PBMCs, taken approximately 25 months after vaccination. The CDR3 DNA reads as TGTGCCATCAGTGACCGGGACAGGGGGTACGAGCAGTACTTC. It translates to CAISDRDRGYEQYF.